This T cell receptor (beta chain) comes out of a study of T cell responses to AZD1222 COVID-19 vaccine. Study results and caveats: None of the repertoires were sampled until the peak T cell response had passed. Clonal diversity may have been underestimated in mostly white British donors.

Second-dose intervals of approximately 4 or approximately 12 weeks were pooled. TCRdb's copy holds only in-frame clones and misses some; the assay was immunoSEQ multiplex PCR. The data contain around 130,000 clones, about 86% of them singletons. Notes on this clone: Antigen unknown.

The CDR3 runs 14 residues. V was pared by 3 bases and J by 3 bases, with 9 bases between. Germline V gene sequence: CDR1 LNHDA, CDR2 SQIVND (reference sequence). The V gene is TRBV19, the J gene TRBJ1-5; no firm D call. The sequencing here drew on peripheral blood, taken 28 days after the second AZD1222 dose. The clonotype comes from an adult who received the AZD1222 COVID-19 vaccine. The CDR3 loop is CASSIEQFNQPQHF. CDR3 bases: TGTGCCAGTAGTATTGAACAGTTCAATCAGCCCCAGCATTTT.